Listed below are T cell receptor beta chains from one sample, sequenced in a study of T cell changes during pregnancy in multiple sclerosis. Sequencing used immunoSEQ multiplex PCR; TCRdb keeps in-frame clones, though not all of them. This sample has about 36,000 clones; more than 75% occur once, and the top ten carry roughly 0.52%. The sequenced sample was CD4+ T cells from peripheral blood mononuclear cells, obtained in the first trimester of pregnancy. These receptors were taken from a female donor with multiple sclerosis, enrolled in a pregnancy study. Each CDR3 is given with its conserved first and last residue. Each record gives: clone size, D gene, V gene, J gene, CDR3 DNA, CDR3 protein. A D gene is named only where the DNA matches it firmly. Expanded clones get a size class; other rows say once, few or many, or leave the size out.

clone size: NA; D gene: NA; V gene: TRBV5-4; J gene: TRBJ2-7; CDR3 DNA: TGTGCCAGCAGCTTTCTGCCCTTGAGCTCCTACGAGCAGTACTTC; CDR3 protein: CASSFLPLSSYEQYF
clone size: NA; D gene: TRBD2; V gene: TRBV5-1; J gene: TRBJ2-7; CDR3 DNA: TGCGCCAGCAGCTCCGGGGGTCTAGCGGGAGCTTCCTACGAGCAGTACTTC; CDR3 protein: CASSSGGLAGASYEQYF
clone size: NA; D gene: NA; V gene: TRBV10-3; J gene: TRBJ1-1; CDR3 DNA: TGTGCCATCAGTGAGTCGCCAGATAACACTGAAGCTTTCTTT; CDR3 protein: CAISESPDNTEAFF
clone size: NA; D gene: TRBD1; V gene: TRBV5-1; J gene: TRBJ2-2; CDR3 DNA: TGCGCCAGCAGCTCCCGGGACAGGGAGGTCACCGGGGAGCTGTTTTTT; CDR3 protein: CASSSRDREVTGELFF
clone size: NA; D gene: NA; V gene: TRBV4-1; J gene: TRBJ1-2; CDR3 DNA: TGCGCCAGCAGCCCCGAGGAGGGGTGGACTGGCTACACCTTC; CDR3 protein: CASSPEEGWTGYTF
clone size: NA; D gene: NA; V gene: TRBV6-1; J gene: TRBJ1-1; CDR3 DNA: TGTGCCAGCAGTGAGGGGGCCCAGAACACTGAAGCTTTCTTT; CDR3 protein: CASSEGAQNTEAFF
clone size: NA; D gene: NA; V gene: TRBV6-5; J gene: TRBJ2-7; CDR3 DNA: TGTGCCAGCAGTTACTATCAGGGTTACGTGCAGTACTTC; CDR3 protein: CASSYYQGYVQYF
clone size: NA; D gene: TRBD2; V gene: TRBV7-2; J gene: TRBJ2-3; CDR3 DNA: TGTGCCAGCAGCTTAGCGCTACGGGGGGGGAGCACAGATACGCAGTATTTT; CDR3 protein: CASSLALRGGSTDTQYF
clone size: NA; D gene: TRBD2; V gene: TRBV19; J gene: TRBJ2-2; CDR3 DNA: TGTGCCAGTAGTATTGGGGCCGGGACTAGCGGCCAACCCGTCTTCACCGGGGAGCTGTTTTTT; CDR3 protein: CASSIGAGTSGQPVFTGELFF
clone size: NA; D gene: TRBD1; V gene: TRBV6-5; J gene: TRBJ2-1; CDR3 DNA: TGTGCCAGCAGCCCCGACAGGGGCTCCTACAATGAGCAGTTCTTC; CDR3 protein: CASSPDRGSYNEQFF
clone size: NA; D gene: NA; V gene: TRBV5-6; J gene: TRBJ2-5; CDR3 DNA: TGTGCCAGCAGAGACCAGGGCCAAGAGACCCAGTACTTC; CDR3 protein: CASRDQGQETQYF
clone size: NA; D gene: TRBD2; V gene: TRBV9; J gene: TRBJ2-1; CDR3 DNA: TGTGCCAGCAGCTTTACCGGGACTAGAGGGGATGAGCAGTTCTTC; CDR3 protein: CASSFTGTRGDEQFF
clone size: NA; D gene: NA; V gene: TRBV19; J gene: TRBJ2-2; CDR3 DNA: TGTGCCAGTAGTATAGTGCGGGGCGGGGAGCTGTTTTTT; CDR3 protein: CASSIVRGGELFF
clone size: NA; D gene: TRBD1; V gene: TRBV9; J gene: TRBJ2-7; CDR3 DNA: TGTGCCAGCAGCGCCGGGACAGGGGGCTTCTACGAGCAGTACTTC; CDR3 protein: CASSAGTGGFYEQYF
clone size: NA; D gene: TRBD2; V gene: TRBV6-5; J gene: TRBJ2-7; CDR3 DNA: TGTGCCAGCAGGGCGGGAGGGCCTCACGAGCAGTACTTC; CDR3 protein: CASRAGGPHEQYF
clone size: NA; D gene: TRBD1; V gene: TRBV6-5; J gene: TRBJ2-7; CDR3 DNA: TGTGCCAGCAGTTACCGACAGGGGTGGGAGCAGTACTTC; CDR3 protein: CASSYRQGWEQYF
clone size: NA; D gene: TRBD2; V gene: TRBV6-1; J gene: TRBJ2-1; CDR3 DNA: TGTGCCAGCACAGAACTAGCGGGAGGGAATGAGCAGTTCTTC; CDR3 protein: CASTELAGGNEQFF
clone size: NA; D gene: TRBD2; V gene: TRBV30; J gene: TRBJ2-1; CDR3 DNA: TGTGCCTGGAGTGGCCTAGCGGGAGGATCGAATGAGCAGTTCTTC; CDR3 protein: CAWSGLAGGSNEQFF
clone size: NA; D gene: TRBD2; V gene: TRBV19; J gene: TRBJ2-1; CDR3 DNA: TGTGCCAGTAGTATAGGAGTAGCGGGAGGTATGAATGAGCAGTTCTTC; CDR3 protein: CASSIGVAGGMNEQFF
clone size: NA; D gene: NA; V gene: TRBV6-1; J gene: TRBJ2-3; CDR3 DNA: TGTGCCAGCAGAGCCTTTAGCACAGATACGCAGTATTTT; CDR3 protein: CASRAFSTDTQYF
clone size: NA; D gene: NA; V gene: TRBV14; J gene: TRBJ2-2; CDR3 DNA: TGTGCCAGCAGCCCCAGGGGTTTTGTAACCGGGGAGCTGTTTTTT; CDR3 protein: CASSPRGFVTGELFF
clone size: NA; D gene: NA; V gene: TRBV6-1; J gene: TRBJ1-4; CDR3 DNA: TGTGCCAGCAGCCTGGCGGGGGCCCGTGAAAAACTGTTTTTT; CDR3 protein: CASSLAGAREKLFF
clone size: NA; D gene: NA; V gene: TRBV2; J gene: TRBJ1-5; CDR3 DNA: TGTGCCAGCGAGCCCCTAGGGCCCGGACCTGAGAGGGAGCCCCAGCATTTT; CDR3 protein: CASEPLGPGPEREPQHF
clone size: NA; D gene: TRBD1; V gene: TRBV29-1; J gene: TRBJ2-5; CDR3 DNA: TGCAGCTACCGGGACAGTGAAGAGACCCAGTACTTC; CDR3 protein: CSYRDSEETQYF
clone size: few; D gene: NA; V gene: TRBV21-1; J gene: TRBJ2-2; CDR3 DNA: TGTGCCAGCAGCGGGGTTTGGACAGGGGGAACCGGGGAGCTGTTTTTT; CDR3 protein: CASSGVWTGGTGELFF
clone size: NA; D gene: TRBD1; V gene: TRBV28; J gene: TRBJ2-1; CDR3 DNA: TGTGCCAGCAGTTTATCGGGACAGGGGGTCGATGAGCAGTTCTTC; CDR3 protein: CASSLSGQGVDEQFF
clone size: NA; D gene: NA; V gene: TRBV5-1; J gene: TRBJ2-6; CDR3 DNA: TGCGCCAGCAATGAGGAGGGGCGCGGGTTTTCTGGGGCCAACGTCCTGACTTTC; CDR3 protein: CASNEEGRGFSGANVLTF
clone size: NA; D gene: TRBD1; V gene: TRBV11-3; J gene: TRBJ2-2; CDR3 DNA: TGTGCCAGCAGCTTACACTCACGGGACAGCTCGAACACCGGGGAGCTGTTTTTT; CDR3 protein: CASSLHSRDSSNTGELFF
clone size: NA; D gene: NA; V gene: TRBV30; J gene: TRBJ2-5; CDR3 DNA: TGTGCCTGGAGTCCCGGGCATATAAGGGGCCAAGAGACCCAGTACTTC; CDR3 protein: CAWSPGHIRGQETQYF
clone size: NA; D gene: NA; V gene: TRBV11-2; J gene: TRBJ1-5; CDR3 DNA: TGTGCCAGCAGCTCCCAGGCGAGACAGCCCCAGCATTTT; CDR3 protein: CASSSQARQPQHF
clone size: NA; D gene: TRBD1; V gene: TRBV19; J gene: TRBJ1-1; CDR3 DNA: TGTGCCAGTAGTATTACAGGGGTGAACACTGAAGCTTTCTTT; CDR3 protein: CASSITGVNTEAFF
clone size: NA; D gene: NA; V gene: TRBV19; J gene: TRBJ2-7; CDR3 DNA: TGTGCCAGTAGTATAACAGGACCGTCTCCCTACGAGCAGTACTTC; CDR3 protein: CASSITGPSPYEQYF
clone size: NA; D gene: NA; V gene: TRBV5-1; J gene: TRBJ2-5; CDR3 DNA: TGCGCCAGCAGCTTGGTAGGCGGCCAAGTCGAGACCCAGTACTTC; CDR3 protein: CASSLVGGQVETQYF
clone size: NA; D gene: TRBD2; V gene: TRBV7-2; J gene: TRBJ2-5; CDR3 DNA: TGTGCCAGCAGCTTGGCGGTGGCGGGGGGGGCGAGAGGGGAGACCCAGTACTTC; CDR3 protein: CASSLAVAGGARGETQYF
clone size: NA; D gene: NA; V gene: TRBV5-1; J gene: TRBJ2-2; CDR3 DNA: TGCGCCAGCAGCACGGGACAAGCGAACACCGGGGAGCTGTTTTTT; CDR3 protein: CASSTGQANTGELFF
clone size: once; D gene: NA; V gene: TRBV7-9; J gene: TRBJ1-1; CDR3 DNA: TGTGCCAGCAGCTTAGCAGGGGGAACGAACACTGAAGCTTTCTTT; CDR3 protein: CASSLAGGTNTEAFF
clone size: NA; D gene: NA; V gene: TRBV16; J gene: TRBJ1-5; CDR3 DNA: TGTGCCAGCAGCCGAACTTCGGGAGCCCCGGTGGAGAATCAGCCCCAGCATTTT; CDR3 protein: CASSRTSGAPVENQPQHF
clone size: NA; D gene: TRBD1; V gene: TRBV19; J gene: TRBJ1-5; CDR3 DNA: TGTGCCAGTAGCTTATTGGGACAGGGGTTTCAGCCCCAGCATTTT; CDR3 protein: CASSLLGQGFQPQHF
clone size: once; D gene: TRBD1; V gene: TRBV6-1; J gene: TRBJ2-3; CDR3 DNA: TGTGCCAGCGGCCCGGCCAGGGGGAGCACAGATACGCAGTATTTT; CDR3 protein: CASGPARGSTDTQYF
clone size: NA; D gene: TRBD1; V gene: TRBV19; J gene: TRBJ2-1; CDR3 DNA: TGTGCCAGTAGCTTATCGGGACAGCTCGTTTCCTACAATGAGCAGTTCTTC; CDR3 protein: CASSLSGQLVSYNEQFF
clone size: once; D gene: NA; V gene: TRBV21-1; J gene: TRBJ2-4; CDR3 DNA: TGTGCCAGCAGCAACGAGACCTTCAAACAGGGGGCGCGCCGTTGCGAAAACATTCAGTACTTC; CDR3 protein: CASSNETFKQGARRCENIQYF
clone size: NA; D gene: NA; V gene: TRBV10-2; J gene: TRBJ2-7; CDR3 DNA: TGCGCCAGCAGTGGGCGATGGGGGGGCGCAAGCAACGAGCAGTACTTC; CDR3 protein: CASSGRWGGASNEQYF
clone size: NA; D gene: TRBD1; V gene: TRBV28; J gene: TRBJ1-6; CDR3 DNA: TGTGCCAGCAGGCACTCGATCGGACAGGGGGGCAGCTCCTATAATTCACCCCTCCACTTT; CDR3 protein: CASRHSIGQGGSSYNSPLHF
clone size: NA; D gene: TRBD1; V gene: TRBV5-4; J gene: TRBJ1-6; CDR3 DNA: TGTGCCAGCAGCTTCTTAGGGACAGGGAGCTCACCCCTCCACTTT; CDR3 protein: CASSFLGTGSSPLHF
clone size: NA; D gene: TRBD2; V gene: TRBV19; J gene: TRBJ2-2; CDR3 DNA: TGTGCCAGCAGACTTAGCGGGACTACCGGGGAGCTGTTTTTT; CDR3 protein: CASRLSGTTGELFF
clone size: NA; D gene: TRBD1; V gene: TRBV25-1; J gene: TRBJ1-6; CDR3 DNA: TGTGCCAGCAAGGGACAGGCGGAACACTCACCCCTCCACTTT; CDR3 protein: CASKGQAEHSPLHF
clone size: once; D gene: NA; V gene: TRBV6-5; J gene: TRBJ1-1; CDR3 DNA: TGTGCCAGCAGTTGGGGTCGGGGGAACACTGAAGCTTTCTTT; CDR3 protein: CASSWGRGNTEAFF
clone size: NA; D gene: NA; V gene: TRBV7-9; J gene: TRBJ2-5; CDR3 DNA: TGTGCCAGCAGCTTAGGCACAGACCAAGAGACCCAGTACTTC; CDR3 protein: CASSLGTDQETQYF
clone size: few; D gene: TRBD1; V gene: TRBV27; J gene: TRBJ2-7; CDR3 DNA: TGTGCCAGCAGTTTTGTGGTGGACAGGGGGTCCTACGAGCAGTACTTC; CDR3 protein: CASSFVVDRGSYEQYF
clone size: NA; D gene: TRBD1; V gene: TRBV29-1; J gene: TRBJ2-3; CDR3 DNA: TGCAGCGTTGGTATAGGGACAGGAAAAGATACGCAGTATTTT; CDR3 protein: CSVGIGTGKDTQYF